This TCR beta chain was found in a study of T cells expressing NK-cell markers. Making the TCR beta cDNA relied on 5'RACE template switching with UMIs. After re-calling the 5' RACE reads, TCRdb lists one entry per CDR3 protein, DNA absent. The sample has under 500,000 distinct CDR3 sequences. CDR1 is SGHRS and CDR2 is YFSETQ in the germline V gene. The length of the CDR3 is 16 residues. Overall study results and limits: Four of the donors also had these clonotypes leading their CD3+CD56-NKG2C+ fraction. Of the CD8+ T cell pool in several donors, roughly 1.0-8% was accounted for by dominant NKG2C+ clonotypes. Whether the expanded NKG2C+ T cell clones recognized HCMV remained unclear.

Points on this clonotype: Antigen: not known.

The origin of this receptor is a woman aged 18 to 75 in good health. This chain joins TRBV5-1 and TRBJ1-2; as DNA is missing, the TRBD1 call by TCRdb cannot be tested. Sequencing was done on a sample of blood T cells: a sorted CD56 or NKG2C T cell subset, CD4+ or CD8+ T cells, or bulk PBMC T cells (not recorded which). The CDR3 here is CASSLEGEARFRSYTF.